Each of the 24 T cell receptor beta chains below was sequenced from the same sample in a study of Ad26.COV2.S vaccination and SARS-CoV-2 variants. Produced via immunoSEQ multiplex PCR; TCRdb's table is partial and in-frame only. Here the sample spans approximately 450,000 clones, 90% being singletons. Treatment here: about 20 received Ad26.COV2.S at low or high dose, single or two shots; about 5 received placebo; per-sample allocation not given. Following the first vaccine or placebo injection, samples were taken on day 63. The sample consisted of peripheral blood, taken in a trial of Ad26.COV2.S vaccine versus placebo. The receptors originated from a person aged 18-60 years who received the Ad26.COV2.S COVID-19 vaccine or a placebo.

The V call is TRBV5-1, the J call TRBJ1-1; D possibly corresponds to TRBD1 (5 bases). CDR1 is SGHRS, CDR2 YFSETQ, per germline. The CDR3 totals 14 residues. Trimming shortened V by 0 bases and J by 7 bases, and 13 bases separated the two germline ends. In nucleotides, the CDR3 is TGCGCCAGCAGCTTGGGACAGTCTAAACGTGAAGCTTTCTTT. Amino acid sequence: CASSLGQSKREAFF.

The chain links TRBV5-1 to TRBJ2-7; 7 nucleotides align to TRBD1. The CDR3 has 16 residues. Germline CDR1 SGHRS, CDR2 YFSETQ. The V segment lost 0 bases and the J segment 0 bases; nucleotides outside the gene matches: 6. The CDR3 region has the DNA TGCGCCAGCAGCTTGGCCTCGACAGGGAGCTCCTACGAGCAGTACTTC. Protein sequence: CASSLASTGSSYEQYF.

This sequence joins TRBV7-2 and TRBJ2-1; D tentatively fits TRBD1 or TRBD2 (5 bases each). Trimming cost V 6 bases and J 7 bases, with 19 bases left between them. Germline CDR1 SGHTA, CDR2 FQGNSA. This CDR3 contains 15 residues. CDR3 residues: CASSPGQGGWNEQFF. The CDR3 coding sequence is TGTGCCAGCAGTCCCGGGCAGGGCGGGTGGAATGAGCAGTTCTTC.

The V and J genes are TRBV4-3 and TRBJ2-7, with D hard to call. The CDR3 is 15 residues long. The V end lost 3 bases, the J end lost 4 bases, and 16 bases lay between the germline ends. Germline assignment: CDR1 LGHNA and CDR2 YSLEER. The CDR3 DNA reads TGCGCCAGCAGCCAGGGATCTACGAGCGCATACGAGCAGTACTTC. It is translated as CASSQGSTSAYEQYF.

The chain carries TRBV5-4 and TRBJ2-3, with D possibly matching TRBD1 (7 bases). Germline V gene data show CDR1 as SGHNT and CDR2 as YYREEE (reference sequence). The CDR3 consists of 14 residues. V was cut by 3 bases and J by 4 bases, with 12 bases left in between. The CDR3 region has the DNA TGTGCCAGCAGCTCCCGGAGGGGGCCAGATACGCAGTATTTT. Its protein is CASSSRRGPDTQYF.

The V call is TRBV18, the J call TRBJ2-1; D gene ambiguous. The CDR3 has 15 residues. Trimming took 3 bases from V and 7 from J, leaving 16 bases between them. Germline V gene sequence: CDR1 KGHSH, CDR2 LQKENI. The CDR3 DNA follows: TGTGCCAGCTCACCGAATCAAGCCCCAGTTAATGAGCAGTTCTTC. Residues: CASSPNQAPVNEQFF. Variable domain in full (rest from reference TRBV18 and TRBJ2-1): NAGVMQNPRHLVRRRGQEARLRCSPMKGHSHVYWYRQLPEEGLKFMVYLQKENIIDESGMPKERFSAEFPKEGPSILRIQQVVRGDSAAYFCASSPNQAPVNEQFFGPGTRLTVL.

This clone was found a few times. J is TRBJ2-1 and V is TRBV19; 9 bases fit TRBD2. V lost 1 base, J lost 9 bases, and 4 bases stayed unmatched. This CDR3 is built from 14 residues. The germline V gene encodes CDR1 LNHDA and CDR2 SQIVND (reference sequence). The CDR3 reads CASSIGAGGLEQFF. CDR3 sequence (DNA): TGTGCCAGTAGTATAGGGGCGGGAGGGCTTGAGCAGTTCTTC.

The chain has TRBV10-2 and TRBJ2-7; TRBD2 agrees at 7 bases. Looked up from germline, CDR1 is WSHSY and CDR2 is SAAADI. This CDR3 is 16 amino acids long. V gave up 0 bases and J gave up 2 bases; unmatched junction bases: 7. Written as DNA, the CDR3 is TGCGCCAGCAGTGAGTCGACCGAGACTAGCCCCTACGAGCAGTACTTC. Encoded protein: CASSESTETSPYEQYF.

Only one count was recorded for this clone. This sequence joins TRBV7-2 and TRBJ2-7, with 10 nucleotides matching TRBD1. CDR3 length: 16 amino acids. Germline lookup yields CDR1 SGHTA and CDR2 FQGNSA. V dropped 1 base and J dropped 9; count of bases not matched to a gene: 12. This CDR3 is CASSLGWTGGPTRQYF. CDR3 coding DNA: TGTGCCAGCAGCTTAGGGTGGACAGGGGGACCTACGAGGCAGTACTTC.

The chain has TRBV4-3 and TRBJ2-1; 11 bases are a match to TRBD1. CDR3 length: 18 residues. The germline gives CDR1 LGHNA, CDR2 YSLEER. Germline trimming cut 1 base from V and 8 bases from J; bases unmatched to any gene: 13. DNA of the CDR3: TGCGCCAGCAGCCAAGGAGGGACCTCGGACAGGGGGCGGGATGAGCAGTTCTTC. The encoded protein is CASSQGGTSDRGRDEQFF.

This chain connects TRBV25-1 to TRBJ1-2; unclear D gene. Between the trimmed V and J ends, which lost 8 bases and 6 bases, there was a span of 13 bases. This CDR3 comprises 12 residues. Germline V gene data show CDR1 as MGHDK and CDR2 as SYGVNS. CDR3 loop: CASRAAGHGYTF. DNA of the CDR3: TGTGCCAGCCGTGCGGCCGGGCATGGCTACACCTTC.

The CDR3 nucleotides read TGTGCCAGTAGCAGTATTTATGGCTACACCTTC. Amino acids: CASSSIYGYTF. The V gene is TRBV19, the J gene TRBJ1-2; D is uncertain. Germline lookup yields CDR1 LNHDA and CDR2 SQIVND (reference sequence). The V end lost 6 bases, the J end lost 5 bases, and 7 bases lay between the germline ends. This CDR3 has 11 amino acids. The whole variable domain, filled in from reference TRBV19 and TRBJ1-2, reads DGGITQSPKYLFRKEGQNVTLSCEQNLNHDAMYWYRQDPGQGLRLIYYSQIVNDFQKGDIAEGYSVSREKKESFPLTVTSAQKNPTAFYLCASSSIYGYTFGSGTRLTVV.

For this clone: Different DNA sequences within this sample yield the same CDR3. V is TRBV5-1 and J is TRBJ2-2, with D perhaps TRBD1 (6 bases). The CDR3 consists of 13 residues. Germline V gene sequence: CDR1 SGHRS, CDR2 YFSETQ. The V and J ends lost 1 base and 5 bases respectively, with 6 bases between them. In DNA form, the CDR3 reads TGCGCCAGCAGCTTGCAGGGGACCGGGGAGCTGTTTTTT. This gives the protein CASSLQGTGELFF.

The rearrangement uses TRBV7-4 and TRBJ1-5, with D hard to call. CDR1 and CDR2 (germline): SGHVT, SQSDAQ. The CDR3 is made up of 16 amino acids. V lost 3 bases to trimming and J lost 0 bases, with 12 bases between them. The DNA for the CDR3 is TGTGCCAGCAGCTTGCGGCAGGCGAATAGCAATCAGCCCCAGCATTTT. This codes for CASSLRQANSNQPQHF.

The chain joins TRBV29-1 to TRBJ2-1; no firm D call. CDR3 size: 14 residues. V was shortened by 2 bases and J by 2 bases, with 10 bases between the two germline ends. CDR1 and CDR2 (germline): SQVTM, ANQGSEA. CDR3 nucleotides: TGCAGCGTTGAATCGGGTGGTCCCTACAATGAGCAGTTCTTC. Its translation is CSVESGGPYNEQFF.

The chain uses TRBV12-5 and TRBJ2-3; D is perhaps TRBD1 (6 bases). The CDR3 covers 14 residues. V lost 10 bases to trimming and J lost 0 bases, with 14 bases between them. The germline V gene has CDR1 LGHNT and CDR2 FRNRAP. For the CDR3, the DNA is TGTGCTACCCGGGACACCTCTAGCACAGATACGCAGTATTTT. Translated: CATRDTSSTDTQYF.

V gene TRBV2 combines with J gene TRBJ1-6; a weak D match, TRBD1 (5 bases). Germline CDR1 reads SNHLY; CDR2 reads FYNNEI. The CDR3 runs 16 residues. Trimming shortened V by 7 bases and J by 0 bases, and 13 bases separated the two germline ends. DNA for the CDR3: TGTGCCAGCAAAGGGACGGAGAGCTCCTATAATTCACCCCTCCACTTT. Translation: CASKGTESSYNSPLHF.

V usage is TRBV4-3 and J usage is TRBJ2-7; possibly TRBD1 or TRBD2 for D (5 bases each). CDR3 length equals 15 residues. In germline, CDR1 is LGHNA, CDR2 YSLEER. Trimming pared 0 bases from V and 6 bases from J, leaving 15 bases between. The CDR3 protein is CASSQEQEDSSEQYF. The CDR3 bases are TGCGCCAGCAGCCAAGAACAGGAGGACTCTTCCGAGCAGTACTTC.

This chain links TRBV29-1 with TRBJ1-1; D call uncertain. This CDR3 spans 14 amino acids. Trimming took off 2 bases at V and 0 bases at J, with 10 bases between the two ends. CDR1 is SQVTM, CDR2 ANQGSEA, per germline. This CDR3 is CSVERRQMNTEAFF. As DNA, the CDR3 is TGCAGCGTTGAAAGACGACAAATGAACACTGAAGCTTTCTTT.

The J gene is TRBJ1-2, the V gene TRBV6-5, with 9 nucleotides matching TRBD1. In germline, CDR1 is MNHEY, CDR2 SVGAGI. This CDR3 contains 12 residues. V shed 5 bases, J shed 6 bases, and the junction held 1 base outside the gene matches. The CDR3 DNA sequence: TGTGCCAGCAGTCGGACAGGGGATGGCTACACCTTC. Its translation is CASSRTGDGYTF.

The CDR3 protein is CASSLVSGINYEQYF. DNA of the CDR3: TGCGCCAGCAGCTTGGTTAGCGGAATCAACTACGAGCAGTACTTC. This rearrangement joins TRBV5-1 to TRBJ2-7, with D possibly being TRBD2 (6 bases). Germline V gives CDR1 SGHRS, CDR2 YFSETQ. Trimming removed 0 bases at V and 3 bases at J, with 13 bases between. This CDR3 is built from 15 residues. The full variable domain, with the rest looked up from reference TRBV5-1 and TRBJ2-7, is KAGVTQTPRYLIKTRGQQVTLSCSPISGHRSVSWYQQTPGQGLQFLFEYFSETQRNKGNFPGRFSGRQFSNSRSEMNVSTLELGDSALYLCASSLVSGINYEQYFGPGTRLTVT.

The chain has TRBV2 and TRBJ2-2, with D unresolved. The CDR3 length is 14 residues. From germline, CDR1 is SNHLY and CDR2 FYNNEI. Trimming took 2 bases from V and 1 from J, leaving 5 bases between them. As DNA, the CDR3 is TGTGCCAGCAGTGAACTGCAGAACACCGGGGAGCTGTTTTTT. It specifies CASSELQNTGELFF.

For the CDR3, the DNA is TGTGCCAGCAGCTTGCTGGCGGGGGCGAGCACAGATACGCAGTATTTT. Translating it yields CASSLLAGASTDTQYF. This chain uses TRBV5-6 with TRBJ2-3, with D possibly being TRBD2 (7 bases). Germline-derived CDR1 and CDR2 are SGHDT and YYEEEE. Trimming took 1 base from V and 0 from J, leaving 12 bases between them. The CDR3 covers 16 residues. Full variable domain (remainder filled in from reference TRBV5-6 and TRBJ2-3): DAGVTQSPTHLIKTRGQQVTLRCSPKSGHDTVSWYQQALGQGPQFIFQYYEEEERQRGNFPDRFSGHQFPNYSSELNVNALLLGDSALYLCASSLLAGASTDTQYFGPGTRLTVL.

V and J are TRBV6-6 and TRBJ2-7, with 9 positions matching TRBD1. The J segment lost 7 bases and the V segment lost 6 bases, leaving 10 bases of the junction unmatched. The CDR3 has 14 amino acids. Germline V gives CDR1 MNHNY, CDR2 SVGAGI (reference sequence). In DNA form, the CDR3 reads TGTGCCAGCAGAGAGGGGACAGGGCTTGGGGAGCAGTACTTC. Amino acids: CASREGTGLGEQYF.